Presented here are 12 T cell receptor beta chains from one specimen sequenced in a study of T cells in women clearing cervical HPV infection. The repertoire was sequenced with immunoSEQ multiplex PCR; TCRdb's copy has only in-frame clones and lacks some. The table lists 25,000 to 35,000 clones, with 2.8% in the top ten. Source material: blood buffy coat. Source of these receptors: a woman aged 18 to 75 with a cervical HPV16 infection that either progressed to CIN3+ or cleared (not recorded which).

Comment on this clone: The read terminates 3 residues before the CDR3 end, so the remaining end is supplied by the germline J gene. The chain carries TRBV6-4 and TRBJ2-3; 9 bases align to TRBD2. Germline V gene sequence: CDR1 MRHNA, CDR2 SNTAGT. J gave up 0 bases and V 5 bases, and 3 bases lay outside the gene matches. This CDR3 is built from 15 residues. CDR3 loop: CASSRSGGSTDTQYF. The part of the CDR3 DNA that was read is TGTGCCAGCAGTCGTAGCGGGGGTAGCACAGATACG.

Notes on this clone: The CDR3 goes on 3 residues after the read ends, and that part is filled in from the germline J gene. This sequence joins TRBV7-6 and TRBJ2-3; D may be TRBD1 (5 bases). Per the germline V gene, CDR1 is SGHVS and CDR2 is FNYEAQ. The CDR3 loop spans 18 amino acids. V was trimmed by 4 bases and J by 1 base, leaving 21 bases between them. The CDR3 sequence is CASSSFRGPGPGTDTQYF. The sequenced CDR3 bases are TGTGCCAGCAGCTCTTTTAGGGGCCCGGGCCCCGGCACAGATACG.

CDR3 DNA (partial): TGTGCCAGCAGACTTGGGACAGGGAGGAATGAG. Protein sequence: CASRLGTGRNE. The entire CDR3 protein reads CASRLGTGRNEQFF. The J gene is TRBJ2-1, the V gene TRBV27; 9 bases line up with TRBD1. The read stops 3 residues short of the end of the CDR3; the missing end is completed from the germline J gene. Per the germline V gene, CDR1 is MNHEY and CDR2 is SMNVEV (reference sequence). CDR3 length: 14 amino acids. V trimming: 6 bases; J trimming: 7 bases; junction bases outside the gene matches: 7.

To note about this clone: The CDR3 extends 3 residues past the end of the read, so its final part is completed from the germline J gene. The chain couples TRBV7-2 to TRBJ2-7; 11 bases fit TRBD1. CDR1 is SGHTA and CDR2 is FQGNSA in the germline V gene. This CDR3 region has 16 residues. J lost 0 bases, V lost 0 bases, and 1 base had no gene match. CDR3 loop: CASSLAGTGGSYEQYF. The part of the CDR3 DNA that was read is TGTGCCAGCAGCTTAGCCGGGACAGGGGGCTCCTACGAG.

As to this clone: The CDR3 is cut off 3 residues early in the read; its end comes from the germline J gene. V usage is TRBV2 and J usage is TRBJ1-6; 8 bases fit TRBD1. This CDR3 region has 13 residues. From germline, CDR1 is SNHLY and CDR2 FYNNEI. V dropped 6 bases and J dropped 10; count of bases not matched to a gene: 5. The sequenced CDR3 bases are TGTGCCAGCAGGCCCTCAGGGGGCTCACCC. It codes for CASRPSGGSP. The complete CDR3 sequence is CASRPSGGSPLHF. Full variable domain (missing parts from reference TRBV2 and TRBJ1-6): EPEVTQTPSHQVTQMGQEVILRCVPISNHLYFYWYRQILGQKVEFLVSFYNNEISEKSEIFDDQFSVERPDGSNFTLKIRSTKLEDSAMYFCASRPSGGSPLHFGNGTRLTVT.

This clone registers medium-sized by frequency. The DNA read from the CDR3 is TGCGCCAGCAGCTTGGACAGGGCAGACACTGAA. Amino acids: CASSLDRADTE. The entire CDR3 is CASSLDRADTEAFF. The chain links TRBV5-1 to TRBJ1-1, with a tentative D call TRBD1 (6 bases). The read comes to an end 3 residues before the CDR3 does, leaving the germline J gene to fill in the end. The CDR3 is 14 residues long. V shed 0 bases and J shed 3 bases, with 9 bases lying between them. Germline V CDR1 and CDR2: SGHRS, YFSETQ.

Comments on this clone: The read is 3 residues too short to cover the CDR3 end, so that end is filled in from the germline J gene. The chain employs TRBV5-4 and TRBJ2-1, with 12 bases matching TRBD2. The CDR3 length is 16 residues. Per germline, CDR1 SGHNT and CDR2 YYREEE (reference sequence). J gave up 8 bases and V 3 bases, and 9 bases lay outside the gene matches. This CDR3 reads CASSSRTSGAIDEQFF. The CDR3 bases that were read are TGTGCCAGCAGCTCTAGGACTAGCGGGGCAATTGATGAG.

Worth noting for this clone: Read sequence stops 3 residues before the CDR3 end, and the germline J gene provides the missing end. The J gene is TRBJ1-1, the V gene TRBV29-1; D unclear. This CDR3 contains 13 residues. Deletions cut 4 bases from V and 4 bases from J, with 13 bases between. Germline values: CDR1 SQVTM, CDR2 ANQGSEA. CDR3 DNA (partial): TGCAGCGTTGTGCGGGTAGCCAGCACTGAA. It yields the protein CSVVRVASTE. Given in full, the CDR3 is CSVVRVASTEAFF.

For this clone: The read stops 3 residues short of the end of the CDR3; the missing end is completed from the germline J gene. The chain joins TRBV6-2 or TRBV6-3 to TRBJ2-1; TRBD2 matches 9 bases. Trimming cost V 7 bases and J 3 bases; bases outside gene matches: 7. This CDR3 spans 15 amino acids. Germline values: CDR1 MNHEY, CDR2 SVGEGT. This chain's CDR3 is CASTSGKSYYNEQFF. CDR3 DNA (partial): TGTGCCAGCACTAGCGGGAAATCCTACTACAATGAG.

The CDR3 protein is CSARVEAGERSYEQYF. The sequenced CDR3 bases are TGCAGTGCTAGAGTGGAAGCGGGAGAGAGGTCCTACGAG. This chain links TRBV20-1 with TRBJ2-7; 8 positions agree with TRBD2. The CDR3 end is not reached by the read, which stops 3 residues before it; the germline J gene fills it in. CDR1 DFQATT and CDR2 SNEGSKA come from the germline V gene (reference sequence). Germline trimming cut 1 base from V and 1 base from J; bases unmatched to any gene: 9. CDR3 length: 16 amino acids.

For this clone: Read coverage stops 3 residues before the CDR3 terminus; the germline J gene supplies the remainder. The chain combines TRBV12-3 or TRBV12-4 with TRBJ2-3, with 8 bases identical to TRBD2. V was clipped by 8 bases and J by 6 bases; unmatched bases: 13. CDR3 length: 15 amino acids. CDR3 bases read: TGTGCCAGCGCGAGCGGGAGAGGGAGTACGGATACG. It codes for CASASGRGSTDT. The CDR3 reads in full as CASASGRGSTDTQYF.

Worth noting for this clone: The observed sequence ends 3 residues before the CDR3 terminus, with the missing tail filled in from the germline J gene. The chain combines TRBV29-1 with TRBJ2-7, with D possibly TRBD2 on 6 matching bases. The CDR3 consists of 13 residues. With 3 bases removed from V and 3 bases from J, the gap between germline ends came to 12 bases. CDR1 and CDR2 (germline): SQVTM, ANQGSEA. The sequenced CDR3 bases are TGCAGCGTTGATGTGTCCGGGGGCTACGAG. It translates to CSVDVSGGYE. In full, the CDR3 reads CSVDVSGGYEQYF.